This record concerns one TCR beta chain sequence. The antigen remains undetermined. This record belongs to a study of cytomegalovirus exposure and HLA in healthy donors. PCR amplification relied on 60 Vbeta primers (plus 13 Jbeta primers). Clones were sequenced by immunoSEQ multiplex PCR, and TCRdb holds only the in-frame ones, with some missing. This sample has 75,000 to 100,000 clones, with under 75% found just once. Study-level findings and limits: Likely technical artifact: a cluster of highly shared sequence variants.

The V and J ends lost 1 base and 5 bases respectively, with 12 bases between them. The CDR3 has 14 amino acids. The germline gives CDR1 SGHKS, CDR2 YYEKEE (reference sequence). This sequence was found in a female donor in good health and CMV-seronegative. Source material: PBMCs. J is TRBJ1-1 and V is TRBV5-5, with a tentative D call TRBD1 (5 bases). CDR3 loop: CASSLTGGRTEAFF. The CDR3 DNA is TGTGCCAGCAGCTTGACGGGGGGAAGGACTGAAGCTTTCTTT.